This TCR beta chain was captured in a study of blood T cell repertoires in COVID-19. Background on the study: Samples of COVID-19 (acute and convalescent) were obtained from the United States, Italy and Spain. Sample material is recorded as cDNA or gDNA derived from T cells, B-cell-depleted T cells, or PBMCs.

Data came from immunoSEQ multiplex PCR; TCRdb stores just in-frame clones and leaves some out. The sample carries a few hundred thousand clones, about nine tenths recorded once. The CDR3 consists of 16 residues. Trimming took 6 bases from V and 7 from J; bases not matched to a gene: 10. Germline V gene data show CDR1 as MNHEY and CDR2 as SMNVEV (reference sequence). This clone has only a few counts. The TCR comes from a man aged 18 to 29 with active or convalescent COVID-19. The chain combines TRBV27 with TRBJ1-6; 9 nucleotides match TRBD1. Sequencing used peripheral blood. For the CDR3, the DNA is TGTGCCAGCAGGGACAGGGGTCGATGGATAAATTCACCCCTCCACTTT. It codes for CASRDRGRWINSPLHF.